This T cell receptor (beta chain) emerged from a study of T cell responses to AZD1222 COVID-19 vaccine. As for the study in general: Timing groups of about 4 and about 12 weeks for second doses were pooled. Study-level points and caveats: Repertoire samples came only from after the peak T cell response. Reportedly, nearly half of unique spike TCRs recognized epitopes outside B.1.351/B.1.1.7 mutations. White British people made up most donors, females outnumbered males, and clonal diversity was possibly underestimated.

Method: immunoSEQ multiplex PCR; TCRdb's copy keeps in-frame clones and lacks some. The table lists 170,000 or so clones, less than 95% of them singletons, with about 2.6% in the top ten. The CDR3 totals 15 residues. Germline lookup yields CDR1 SGHRS and CDR2 YFSETQ. V shed 1 base, J shed 3 bases, and the junction held 0 bases outside the gene matches. For this clone: As yet, its antigen is unknown.

This clonotype originated in an adult in good health. Source: peripheral blood, taken on day 0 of AZD1222 vaccination. This chain links TRBV5-1 with TRBJ2-3; TRBD2 matches at 12 bases. The CDR3 sequence: CASSLTSGGTDTQYF. CDR3 nucleotides: TGCGCCAGCAGCTTGACTAGCGGGGGGACAGATACGCAGTATTTT.